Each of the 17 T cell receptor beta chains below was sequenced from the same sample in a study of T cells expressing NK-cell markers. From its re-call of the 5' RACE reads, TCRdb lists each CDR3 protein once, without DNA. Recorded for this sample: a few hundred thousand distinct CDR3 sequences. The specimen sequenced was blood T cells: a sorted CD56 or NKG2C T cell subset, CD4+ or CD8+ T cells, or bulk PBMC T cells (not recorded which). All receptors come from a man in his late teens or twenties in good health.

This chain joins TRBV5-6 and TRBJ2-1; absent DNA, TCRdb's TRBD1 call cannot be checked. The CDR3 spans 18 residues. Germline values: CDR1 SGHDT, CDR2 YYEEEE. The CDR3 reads CASSPTGRPLSSYNEQFF.

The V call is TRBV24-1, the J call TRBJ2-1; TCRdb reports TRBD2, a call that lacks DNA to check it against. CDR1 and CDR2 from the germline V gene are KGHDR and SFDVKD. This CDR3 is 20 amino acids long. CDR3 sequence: CATSDLPGTSGIGSYNEQFF.

CDR3 region: CASSPLTLPGEQFF. This rearrangement joins TRBV14 to TRBJ2-1; TCRdb calls TRBD1, which cannot be checked without DNA. The CDR3 contains 14 residues. The germline CDR1 and CDR2 sequences are SGHDN and FVKESK.

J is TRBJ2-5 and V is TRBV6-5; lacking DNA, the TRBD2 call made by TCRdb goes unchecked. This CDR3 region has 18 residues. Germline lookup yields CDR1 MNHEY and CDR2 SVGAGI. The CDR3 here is CASSYSGTIAGVGETQYF.

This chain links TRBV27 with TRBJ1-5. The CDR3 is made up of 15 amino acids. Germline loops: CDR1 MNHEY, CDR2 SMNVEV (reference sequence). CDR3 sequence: CASSLVRGGNQPQHF.

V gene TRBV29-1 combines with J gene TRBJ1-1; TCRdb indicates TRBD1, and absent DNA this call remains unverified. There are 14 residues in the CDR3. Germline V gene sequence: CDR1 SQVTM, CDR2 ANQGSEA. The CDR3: CSVATGDGLTEAFF.

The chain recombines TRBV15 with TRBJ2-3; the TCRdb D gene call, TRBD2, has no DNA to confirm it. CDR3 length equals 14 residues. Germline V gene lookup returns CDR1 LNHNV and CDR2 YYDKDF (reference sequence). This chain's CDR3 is CATTVAGETDTQYF.

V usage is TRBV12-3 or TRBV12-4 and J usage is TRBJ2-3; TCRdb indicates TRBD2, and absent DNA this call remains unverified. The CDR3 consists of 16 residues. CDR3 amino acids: CASSFASGSPADTQYF.

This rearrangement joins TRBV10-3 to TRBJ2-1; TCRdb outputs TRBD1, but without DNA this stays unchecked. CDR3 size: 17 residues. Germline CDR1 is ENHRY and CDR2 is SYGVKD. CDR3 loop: CAISESRDRVSYNEQFF.

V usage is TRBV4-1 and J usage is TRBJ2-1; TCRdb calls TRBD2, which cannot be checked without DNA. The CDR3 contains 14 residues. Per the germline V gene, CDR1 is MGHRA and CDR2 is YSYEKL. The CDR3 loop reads CASSLSSGGGEQFF.

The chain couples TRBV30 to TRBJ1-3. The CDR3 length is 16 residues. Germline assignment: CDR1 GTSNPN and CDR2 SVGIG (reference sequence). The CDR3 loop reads CAWSRLTAASGNTIYF. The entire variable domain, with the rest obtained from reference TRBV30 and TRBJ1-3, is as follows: SQTIHQWPATLVQPVGSPLSLECTVEGTSNPNLYWYRQAAGRGLQLLFYSVGIGQISSEVPQNLSASRPQDRQFILSSKKLLLSDSGFYLCAWSRLTAASGNTIYFGEGSWLTVV.

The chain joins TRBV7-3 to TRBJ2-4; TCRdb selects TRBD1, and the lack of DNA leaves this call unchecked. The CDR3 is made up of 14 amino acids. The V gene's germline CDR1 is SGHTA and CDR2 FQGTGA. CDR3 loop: CASSPDRERDIQYF. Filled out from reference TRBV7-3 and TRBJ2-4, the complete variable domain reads GAGVSQTPSNKVTEKGKYVELRCDPISGHTALYWYRQSLGQGPEFLIYFQGTGAADDSGLPNDRFFAVRPEGSVSTLKIQRTERGDSAVYLCASSPDRERDIQYFGAGTRLSVL.

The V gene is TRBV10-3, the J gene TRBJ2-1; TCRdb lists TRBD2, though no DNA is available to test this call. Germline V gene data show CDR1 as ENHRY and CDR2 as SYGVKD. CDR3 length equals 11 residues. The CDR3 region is CAISPADEQFF.

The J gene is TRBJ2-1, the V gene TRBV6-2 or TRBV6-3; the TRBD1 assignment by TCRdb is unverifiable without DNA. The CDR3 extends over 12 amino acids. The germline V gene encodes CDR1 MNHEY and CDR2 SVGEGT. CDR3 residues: CASSYSRAEPFF.

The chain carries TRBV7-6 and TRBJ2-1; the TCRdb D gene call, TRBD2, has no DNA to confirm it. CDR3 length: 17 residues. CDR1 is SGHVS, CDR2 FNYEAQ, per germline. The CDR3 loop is CASSFPRVGPGGGEQFF.

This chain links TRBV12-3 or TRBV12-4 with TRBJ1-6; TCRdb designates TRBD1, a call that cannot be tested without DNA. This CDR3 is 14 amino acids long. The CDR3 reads CASSLAWGNSPLHF.

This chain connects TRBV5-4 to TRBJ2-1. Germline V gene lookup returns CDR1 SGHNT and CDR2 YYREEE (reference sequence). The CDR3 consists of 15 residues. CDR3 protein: CASSQTLSSYNEQFF.